The rows below give T cell receptor beta chains drawn from one sample of a study of cytomegalovirus exposure and HLA in healthy donors. Using immunoSEQ multiplex PCR, the repertoire was profiled, and TCRdb retains in-frame clones only, with some absent. In the table there are about 250,000 clones, 87% of which are singletons. Material for sequencing was PBMCs. Every receptor here comes from a man in his late teens or twenties in good health and CMV-seropositive. Each CDR3 is given with its conserved first and last residue. The D gene is left open where the match is weak. Clone size, where shown, is once, few, many, or a class for clones that have expanded.

.	TRBJ2-7	.	TRBV6-6	TGTGCCAGCAGCTCGACTAGCTACGAGCAGTACTTC	CASSSTSYEQYF
.	TRBJ1-1	.	TRBV5-4	TGTGCCAGCAGCTTTTCGACAGACAACACTGAAGCTTTCTTT	CASSFSTDNTEAFF
.	TRBJ2-3	.	TRBV9	TGTGCCAGCAGCGCACCTCCTAGCACAGATACGCAGTATTTT	CASSAPPSTDTQYF
TRBD1	TRBJ1-5	few	TRBV6-6	TGTGCCAGCAGTCCTGGACAGGGTATTGAGCCCCAGCATTTT	CASSPGQGIEPQHF
.	TRBJ2-6	.	TRBV7-2	TGTGCCAGCAGCATTGTTACCTCTGGGGCCAACGTCCTGACTTTC	CASSIVTSGANVLTF
TRBD1	TRBJ2-7	.	TRBV18	TGTGCCAGCTCCTCGGGACAGGGATCCTACGAGCAGTACTTC	CASSSGQGSYEQYF
TRBD2	TRBJ2-1	.	TRBV7-7	TGTGCCAGCAGCTCGGGGCTAGCGGCATACAATGAGCAGTTCTTC	CASSSGLAAYNEQFF
.	TRBJ2-2	.	TRBV6-5	TGTGCCAGCAGTTACTCGCCGGCACGGGACACCGGGGAGCTGTTTTTT	CASSYSPARDTGELFF
TRBD2	TRBJ2-2	.	TRBV5-1	TGCGCCAGCACCTTGGATTCGGGGAGGGCCGCCACCGGGGAGCTGTTTTTT	CASTLDSGRAATGELFF
.	TRBJ1-4	.	TRBV18	TGTGCCAGCTCACCACGTCTAACAGCAACTAATGAAAAACTGTTTTTT	CASSPRLTATNEKLFF
.	TRBJ2-7	.	TRBV5-4	TGTGCCAGCAGCTTGGGTAGGGGACGTAGCTCCTACGAGCAGTACTTC	CASSLGRGRSSYEQYF
.	TRBJ2-1	.	TRBV5-4	TGTGCCAGCAACCGACAGGACGGGTACAATGAGCAGTTCTTC	CASNRQDGYNEQFF
TRBD1	TRBJ2-1	once	TRBV13	TGTGCCAGCACCGGCCGGACAGGGCCATACAATGAGCAGTTCTTC	CASTGRTGPYNEQFF
TRBD2	TRBJ2-3	few	TRBV5-4	TGTGCCAGCAGCCACGGACTAGCGGGGATAACAGATACGCAGTATTTT	CASSHGLAGITDTQYF
.	TRBJ1-1	.	TRBV2	TGTGCCAGCAGTGAACATACGGGGATGGCTTTCTTT	CASSEHTGMAFF
TRBD1	TRBJ1-2	.	TRBV6-5	TGTGCCAGCAGCCTGGAAGGGACAGCCTATGGCTACACCTTC	CASSLEGTAYGYTF
TRBD2	TRBJ2-1	once	TRBV4-3	TGCGCCAGCAGCCAAGGGACTAGCGCAGTACGCAATGAGCAGTTCTTC	CASSQGTSAVRNEQFF
.	TRBJ2-3	.	TRBV27	TGTGCCAGCCGTCTCGTTAGCACAGATACGCAGTATTTT	CASRLVSTDTQYF
TRBD2	TRBJ2-7	once	TRBV7-9	TGTGCCATCCTCGGGGGAGGGCCATACGAGCAGTACTTC	CAILGGGPYEQYF
.	TRBJ2-1	.	TRBV11-2	TGTGCCAGCAGCTTAGGACCTTGGGGGAGCTCCTACAATGAGCAGTTCTTC	CASSLGPWGSSYNEQFF
.	TRBJ1-3	.	TRBV4-1	TGCGCCAGCAGCCAAGAAGGCAGGGGTTCTGGAAACACCATATATTTT	CASSQEGRGSGNTIYF
TRBD1	TRBJ1-3	.	TRBV29-1	TGCAGCGTTGAAGCCGGGACAGGCGGAAACACCATATATTTT	CSVEAGTGGNTIYF
TRBD1	TRBJ1-5	once	TRBV27	TGTGCCAGCAGTTTAATCGGGACAGGGGCCAATCAGCCCCAGCATTTT	CASSLIGTGANQPQHF
TRBD2	TRBJ2-7	.	TRBV14	TGTGCCAGCAGCTTTTCGACTAGCGGCCGCAGGAGCTCCTACGAGCAGTACTTC	CASSFSTSGRRSSYEQYF
TRBD2	TRBJ2-3	.	TRBV5-1	TGCGCCAGCAGCTGGCTAGCGGGAGGAACAGATACGCAGTATTTT	CASSWLAGGTDTQYF
TRBD1	TRBJ1-1	.	TRBV10-3	TGTGCCATCAGTGAGCCCAGCAGGGGGAAGTCTAACACTGAAGCTTTCTTT	CAISEPSRGKSNTEAFF
.	TRBJ2-1	.	TRBV2	TGTGCCAGTATCGCTATGGGGTGGAATGAGCAGTTCTTC	CASIAMGWNEQFF
.	TRBJ2-7	.	TRBV19	TGTGCCAGTAGTCGGAGGAGACCAGGGGACGAGCAGTACTTC	CASSRRRPGDEQYF
.	TRBJ1-2	.	TRBV21-1	TGTGCCCCTACCAGGGCGCGCGGCTACACCTTC	CAPTRARGYTF
.	TRBJ2-5	.	TRBV6-1	TGTGCCAGCAGATCCCCAGATCAGACCGGTGAGACCCAGTACTTC	CASRSPDQTGETQYF
TRBD1	TRBJ2-1	medium-sized	TRBV11-2	TGTGCCAGCAGCTCCCCAGGGGGCGAGCAGTTCTTC	CASSSPGGEQFF
.	TRBJ2-7	.	TRBV4-3	TGCGCCAGCAGCCAAGAAGCTGGATACGAGCAGTACTTC	CASSQEAGYEQYF
TRBD2	TRBJ2-3	few	TRBV2	TGTGCCAGCACTCGACTAGCGGGAGACGCAGATACGCAGTATTTT	CASTRLAGDADTQYF
TRBD2	TRBJ2-1	.	TRBV4-2	TGTGCCAGCAGCCAAGAACAGGAGCGGGAGGGCCCAGATGAGCAGTTCTTC	CASSQEQEREGPDEQFF
.	TRBJ1-2	.	TRBV9	TGTGCCAGCAGTGAGGGGTCGGCCCCTAACTATGGCTACACCTTC	CASSEGSAPNYGYTF
.	TRBJ1-1	.	TRBV15	TGTGCCACCAGCAGAGTGGCAGGGCGGTCCCGCGGCACTGAAGCTTTCTTT	CATSRVAGRSRGTEAFF
.	TRBJ1-2	.	TRBV5-4	TGTGCCAGCAGCCCGGGGTGGGGGGTCCCTAACTATGGCTACACCTTC	CASSPGWGVPNYGYTF
.	TRBJ1-5	.	TRBV18	TGTGCCAGCTCACCCCAACAGGGTAGGGATCAGCCCCAGCATTTT	CASSPQQGRDQPQHF
.	TRBJ2-7	once	TRBV7-9	TGTGCCAGCAGCCTAACGGACTTCTCCTTCCACGAGCAGTACTTC	CASSLTDFSFHEQYF
TRBD2	TRBJ2-2	.	TRBV5-6	TGTGCCAGCAGCGGGGGACTAGCGGGAGGTCGGGACACCGGGGAGCTGTTTTTT	CASSGGLAGGRDTGELFF
TRBD1	TRBJ1-5	.	TRBV15	TGTGCCACCAGCATGCAGGGGGATAGCAATCAGCCCCAGCATTTT	CATSMQGDSNQPQHF
TRBD2	TRBJ2-3	once	TRBV15	TGTGCCACCAGCAGTGGGACTAGCGGGAGGGCAACAGATACGCAGTATTTT	CATSSGTSGRATDTQYF
.	TRBJ2-1	.	TRBV6-5	TGTGCCAGTACCGGGACCCTCTCCTACAATGAGCAGTTCTTC	CASTGTLSYNEQFF
.	TRBJ1-2	.	TRBV9	TGTGCCAGCAGCGCCCTCTCGGGACAAAACTATGGCTACACCTTC	CASSALSGQNYGYTF
TRBD1	TRBJ2-1	.	TRBV5-1	TGCGCCAGCAGCGGACAGGGGATATACAATGAGCAGTTCTTC	CASSGQGIYNEQFF
TRBD1	TRBJ2-3	.	TRBV5-1	TGCGCCAGCAGCTTTCCGGGACAGACGAAAGATACGCAGTATTTT	CASSFPGQTKDTQYF
TRBD1	TRBJ1-2	.	TRBV28	TGTGCCAGCAGTCGCGGACAGGGGAATAACTATGGCTACACCTTC	CASSRGQGNNYGYTF
.	TRBJ1-5	.	TRBV6-4	TGTGCCAGCAGGGAACGGAAAATCAATCAGCCCCAGCATTTT	CASRERKINQPQHF
.	TRBJ1-1	.	TRBV5-1	TGCGCCAGCAGCTTCTCCCGCCGCGGGCGTATGAACACTGAAGCTTTCTTT	CASSFSRRGRMNTEAFF
TRBD1	TRBJ2-3	.	TRBV6-5	TGTGCCAGCAGTCCACAGGGGGCTAGAACAGATACGCAGTATTTT	CASSPQGARTDTQYF
.	TRBJ2-3	.	TRBV30	TGTGCTAGTGGGGGACACCTTATCACAGATACGCAGTATTTT	CASGGHLITDTQYF
.	TRBJ1-5	.	TRBV2	TGTGCCAGCAGTGAGGAAGGGCGAAGTCAGCCCCAGCATTTT	CASSEEGRSQPQHF
TRBD1	TRBJ2-7	.	TRBV29-1	TGCAGTGCCTCCGGGACAGGTCCCTACGAGCAGTACTTC	CSASGTGPYEQYF
.	TRBJ2-3	.	TRBV7-8	TGTGCCAGCAGCTTGGGGTTGGGAGGTACGCAGTATTTT	CASSLGLGGTQYF
.	TRBJ1-1	few	TRBV28	TGTGCCAGCAGTTTAGGTCGTACTGAAGCTTTCTTT	CASSLGRTEAFF